This T cell receptor beta chain was recorded in a study of blood T cell repertoires in COVID-19. The data were produced by immunoSEQ multiplex PCR, yet TCRdb's version contains in-frame clones alone and is incomplete. The sample has some 150,000 clones, roughly 84% seen once; the top ten hold 35% to 40%. This clone was seen more than once but under ten times. Sequencing input: peripheral blood. This TCR came from a human donor in a cohort sampled during active COVID-19.

CDR3 DNA: TGTGCCAGCAGCCCCCTTCCCGGGACAGGGACTTATAGCAATCAGCCCCAGCATTTT. This translates into CASSPLPGTGTYSNQPQHF. V and J are TRBV6-2 or TRBV6-3 and TRBJ1-5; 9 bases agree with TRBD1. The CDR3 is made up of 19 amino acids. Germline CDR1 MNHEY, CDR2 SVGEGT. With V trimmed by 6 bases and J by 0 bases, 15 bases remained unmatched.